This T cell receptor beta chain derives from a study of blood T cell repertoires in COVID-19. In the authors' workflow: Amplification of reference gene primers was used by the study to estimate nucleated cell counts. The repertoire was sequenced with immunoSEQ multiplex PCR; TCRdb's copy has only in-frame clones and lacks some. The V and J calls and clone size are taken from that table; D and trimming were inferred from the DNA. Found here are roughly 350,000 clones, about 92% of them singletons; the top ten hold roughly 20%. Enrolled through a virtual design, the participants were between 18 and 89 years of age and came from some 25 US areas. Before being deemed recovered, Cohort 3 donors had two negative PCRs, clearance, or symptom resolution. Germline V gives CDR1 LGHDT, CDR2 YNNKEL (reference sequence). V was cut by 1 base and J by 2 bases, with 21 bases left in between. This CDR3 has 19 residues.

The chain uses TRBV3-1 (or the pseudogene TRBV3-2) and TRBJ1-5; no firm D call. The sample consisted of PBMCs or T cells enriched from blood (not recorded which). The sequence was collected from a woman aged 25 to 39 who had recovered from COVID-19. In DNA, the CDR3 is TGTGCCAGCAGCCAAGCCCCTAGCTGGGGTTGTAGGCGCAATCAGCCCCAGCATTTT. Encoded protein: CASSQAPSWGCRRNQPQHF.